Listed below are T cell receptor beta chains from one sample, sequenced in a study of neoadjuvant anti-PD-1 for oral cavity cancer. Assay: immunoSEQ multiplex PCR; the TCRdb copy retains only in-frame clones and omits some. Of over 13,000 clones listed, roughly 73% are singletons. The sequenced sample was PBMCs, obtained after nivolumab (anti-PD-1) treatment. Source of these receptors: a person between 35 and 79 years old with oral cavity squamous cell carcinoma. The conserved cysteine and the conserved F or W are not part of the CDR3 here. Each record gives: V gene, D gene, CDR3 protein. The D gene is left open where the match is weak.

TRBV6-5,-,ASSYTQANYGYT
TRBV11-2,-,ASSLEGISGELF
TRBV6-5,-,ASTDRSLSEQY
TRBV30,-,AWKEGGGTDTQY
TRBV28,-,ASRGHGEKLF
TRBV27,-,ASSQQASGIQY
TRBV19,-,ATRSSGANVLT
TRBV6-7,-,ASGRNTEAF
TRBV7-2,-,ASSPGPTGTQY
TRBV13,TRBD1,ASSLGLDRGKTGANVLT
TRBV19,-,ASRGGGGNTDTQY
TRBV19,TRBD2,ASSYSSGRIYNEQF
TRBV30,TRBD1,AWSAGGETQY
TRBV11-3,-,ASSPSPNTEAF
TRBV10-1,-,ASSEYSSTPSDTQY
TRBV7-8,-,ASSPGLGTQY
TRBV27,TRBD2,ASSLGGIGELF
TRBV19,-,ASRPRGTLTDTQY
TRBV29-1,TRBD2,SVGLAGGPTEQY
TRBV10-1,-,ASSPWASAASEQF
TRBV7-8,TRBD2,ASSLESGLAGGASYEQY
TRBV6-1,TRBD1,ASSQYGQGAYEQY
TRBV5-1,TRBD1,ASSALTGSSYEQY
TRBV5-1,TRBD2,ASKTSGTTDTQY
TRBV15,-,ATSREGRQDTQY
TRBV29-1,TRBD1,SAQEGAGNQPQH
TRBV6-5,-,ASSYTGPYEQY
TRBV20-1,-,SAEGPTVF
TRBV11-2,TRBD2,ASSLDSGSTDTQY
TRBV11-2,-,ASSSQGDTQY
TRBV11-2,-,ASSIDGGVMNTEAF
TRBV14,TRBD2,ASSQAGGVINEQF
TRBV2,TRBD2,ALGAGVASGANVLT
TRBV7-9,TRBD1,ASSSGQLTTEAF
TRBV2,TRBD1,ASSETGAGYEQY
TRBV5-4,TRBD2,ASSLGTSLGETQY
TRBV6-5,-,ASSYLTADTQY
TRBV29-1,-,SVGENIVGGAF
TRBV11-2,TRBD2,ASSLGPGLAGGVGQY
TRBV10-3,TRBD2,AISSGGGTSYEQY
TRBV14,TRBD2,ASSQSLAGAYEQF
TRBV19,TRBD1,ASSIELDRASTDTQY
TRBV29-1,-,SVQKGDSLADTQY
TRBV9,-,ASSVTSNEQF
TRBV7-9,-,ASSQSYGDSSYGYT
TRBV7-3,TRBD2,ASSFAGLAEDTQY
TRBV7-3,-,ASSEQGSGDTQY
TRBV15,-,ATSRGGWEQF
TRBV7-2,-,ASSLNFRSEAF
TRBV10-3,-,AISLATGSYEQY
TRBV6-5,-,ASSGALMNTEAF
TRBV27,-,ASRGHQGQF
TRBV9,-,ASSVGGTEAF
TRBV4-2,TRBD2,ASSRTSGNNEQF
TRBV28,-,ASSLGISNQPQH